This TCR beta chain was identified during a study of shared clonotypes between healthy human individuals. Replicate PCRs from sorted subsets contained roughly 220 ng DNA, which is tens of thousands of T cell genomes. Original handling: ImmunoSEQ sequences covered only the junction and lacked quality scores; filtering therefore differed. Here immunoSEQ multiplex PCR was the method, and the copy in TCRdb shows in-frame clones only, minus some. The DNA was the basis for D and trimming; V, J and clone size are from that table. The data contain approximately 330,000 clones, more than 60% of them singletons. This clone has just a few counts. Trimming took 2 bases from V and 0 from J, leaving 8 bases between them. Germline V lookup: CDR1 KGHSH, CDR2 LQKENI. This CDR3 contains 16 residues.

The V call is TRBV18, the J call TRBJ2-6, with D possibly being TRBD1 (5 bases). Sequencing input: memory CD4+ T cells sorted from blood. Sample subset: CD45RA-negative fraction. The clonotype originates from a man in his thirties or forties in good health. The CDR3 region is CASSPYRFSGANVLTF. CDR3 sequence (DNA): TGTGCCAGCTCACCATACAGGTTCTCTGGGGCCAACGTCCTGACTTTC.